These T cell receptor beta chains were read from a single sample in a study of CD8+CD57+ T cells in acquired aplastic anemia. TCRdb used MiXCR to reprocess the reads, holding one entry per CDR3 protein. This table holds about 150,000 distinct CDR3 sequences, 52% found once. Sequenced material: sorted CD4+, CD8+, or CD8+CD57+ T cells (not recorded which) from PBMCs. These receptors came from a human donor with aplastic anemia. The CDR3 runs from the conserved cysteine through the conserved F or W. D genes are given only for firm matches. Expanded clones are given a class, and other clones once, few, many or no size at all.

j_gene | d_gene | abundance | v_gene | CDR3aa | CDR3nt
TRBJ1-6 | NA | NA | TRBV10-3 | CASSERRNSPLHF | TGTGCCAGCAGTGAACGGAGGAATTCACCCCTCCACTTT
TRBJ1-2 | TRBD1 | many | TRBV12-5 | CASGLGDRGYTF | TGTGCTAGTGGTTTGGGGGACAGGGGCTACACCTTC
TRBJ2-2 | NA | NA | TRBV6-1 | CASTALANTGELFF | TGTGCCAGCACGGCACTAGCGAACACCGGGGAGCTGTTTTTT
TRBJ2-6 | NA | NA | TRBV2 | CASSDYPPSPGANVLTF | TGTGCCAGCAGTGACTATCCCCCTTCCCCTGGGGCTAACGTCCTGACTTTC
TRBJ2-3 | NA | many | TRBV4-2 | CASSQVGGTLSTDTQYF | TGTGCCAGCAGCCAGGTAGGAGGGACCCTTAGCACAGATACGCAGTATTTT
TRBJ2-5 | NA | NA | TRBV10-2 | CASSGPLWGETQYF | TGCGCCAGCAGTGGCCCACTCTGGGGGGAGACCCAGTACTTC
TRBJ2-1 | TRBD2 | many | TRBV6-4 | CASGRTSGGADEQFF | TGTGCCAGCGGCCGGACTAGCGGGGGGGCCGATGAGCAGTTCTTC
TRBJ1-2 | TRBD1 | NA | TRBV20-1 | CSARGAGGRYGYTF | TGCAGTGCTAGAGGGGCAGGGGGTCGATATGGCTACACCTTC
TRBJ2-7 | NA | many | TRBV27 | CASSPRDAFYEQYF | TGTGCCAGCAGTCCCCGGGACGCCTTCTACGAGCAGTACTTC
TRBJ2-3 | TRBD1 | NA | TRBV10-3 | CACQRGLATDTQYF | TGTGCTTGCCAGAGGGGGCTAGCCACAGATACGCAGTATTTT
TRBJ2-3 | NA | many | TRBV6-1 | CASTALHSRDTQYF | TGTGCCAGCACGGCCCTCCATTCTAGAGATACGCAGTATTTT
TRBJ2-3 | NA | many | TRBV10-2 | CASKGDTDTQYF | TGCGCCAGCAAGGGGGACACAGATACGCAGTATTTT
TRBJ2-5 | NA | NA | TRBV2 | CASSLGQWRAQYF | TGTGCCAGCAGCTTAGGACAGTGGAGGGCCCAGTACTTC
TRBJ2-5 | NA | NA | TRBV5-8 | CASSPPGTRETQYF | TGTGCCAGCAGCCCCCCGGGGACACGGGAGACCCAGTACTTC
TRBJ1-1 | TRBD1 | many | TRBV7-8 | CASSLAWAGGKYTEAFF | TGTGCCAGCAGCTTAGCGTGGGCAGGGGGCAAGTACACTGAAGCTTTCTTT
TRBJ1-6 | TRBD1 | NA | TRBV11-2 | CASSWGQLGGTPLHF | TGTGCCAGCAGCTGGGGACAGTTGGGCGGAACACCCCTCCACTTT
TRBJ1-2 | NA | NA | TRBV2 | CASSGQKEGYTF | TGTGCCAGCAGTGGGCAGAAGGAGGGCTACACCTTC
TRBJ1-1 | NA | many | TRBV4-2 | CASSQDDAGGGTEAFF | TGTGCCAGCAGCCAAGATGACGCAGGCGGCGGCACTGAAGCTTTCTTT
TRBJ1-1 | NA | once | TRBV19 | CASSSGMGVTEAFF | TGTGCCAGTAGTAGCGGTATGGGGGTCACTGAAGCTTTCTTT
TRBJ2-5 | NA | NA | TRBV14 | CASSRDPGAKTQYF | TGTGCCAGCAGCCGTGACCCGGGGGCGAAGACCCAGTACTTC
TRBJ1-6 | NA | many | TRBV19 | CASTAAIRGWSPLHF | TGTGCCAGTACCGCGGCAATCAGAGGTTGGTCACCCCTCCACTTT
TRBJ2-7 | NA | NA | TRBV9 | CASSVVGGTEQYF | TGTGCCAGCAGCGTAGTTGGGGGCACCGAGCAGTACTTC
TRBJ1-1 | NA | many | TRBV6-5 | CASSYREGWSTEAFF | TGTGCCAGCAGTTACAGGGAGGGGTGGAGCACTGAAGCTTTCTTT
TRBJ2-3 | TRBD2 | few | TRBV27 | CASSHLTSGGSTDTQYF | TGTGCCAGCAGTCATCTGACTAGCGGGGGATCCACAGATACGCAGTATTTT
TRBJ1-1 | NA | NA | TRBV29-1 | CSVEGVMNTEAFF | TGCAGCGTTGAGGGAGTCATGAACACTGAAGCTTTCTTT
TRBJ2-2 | NA | NA | TRBV29-1 | CSVEDGGGYTGELFF | TGCAGCGTTGAAGATGGAGGGGGATACACCGGGGAGCTGTTTTTT
TRBJ2-1 | NA | NA | TRBV24-1 | CATSVLGGQLNPSEQFF | TGTGCCACCAGTGTCCTTGGTGGGCAGCTTAATCCGAGTGAGCAGTTCTTC
TRBJ1-4 | TRBD1 | once | TRBV5-1 | CASSFSGTVNEKLFF | TGCGCCAGCAGTTTTTCCGGGACAGTGAATGAAAAACTGTTTTTT
TRBJ1-3 | TRBD1 | NA | TRBV2 | CASLRTGAGNTIYF | TGTGCCAGCCTCCGGACAGGGGCTGGAAACACCATATATTTT
TRBJ1-2 | NA | NA | TRBV5-1 | CASTAGYSENYGYTF | TGCGCCAGCACGGCAGGGTATTCGGAGAACTATGGCTACACCTTC
TRBJ2-1 | TRBD1 | many | TRBV5-1 | CASGDRMDEQFF | TGCGCCAGCGGGGACAGGATGGATGAGCAGTTCTTC
TRBJ2-2 | NA | many | TRBV12-3/TRBV12-4 | CASSLYRNTGELFF | TGTGCCAGCAGTTTATACAGAAACACCGGGGAGCTGTTTTTT
TRBJ2-2 | NA | NA | TRBV10-2 | CASNEGGELFF | TGCGCCAGCAATGAGGGCGGGGAGCTGTTTTTT
TRBJ1-1 | NA | few | TRBV6-2/TRBV6-3 | CASSLRGGNTEAFF | TGTGCCAGCAGTTTACGTGGGGGGAACACTGAAGCTTTCTTT
TRBJ1-4 | NA | NA | TRBV2 | CASSDELGVDEKLFF | TGTGCCAGCAGCGACGAGCTAGGGGTCGACGAAAAACTGTTTTTT
TRBJ2-7 | TRBD1 | NA | TRBV5-1 | CASRQWTGPYEQYF | TGCGCCAGCAGACAATGGACAGGCCCTTACGAGCAGTACTTC
TRBJ2-2 | TRBD2 | NA | TRBV29-1 | CSVATSGRADGELFF | TGCAGCGTCGCAACTAGCGGGAGGGCCGACGGGGAGCTGTTTTTT
TRBJ2-2 | TRBD2 | many | TRBV20-1 | CSALSPSGVRGELFF | TGCAGTGCCCTCTCCCCTAGCGGGGTACGCGGGGAGCTGTTTTTT
TRBJ1-6 | TRBD1 | NA | TRBV11-1 | CASSSVSGTDNSPLHF | TGTGCTAGCAGCTCCGTCTCCGGGACAGATAATTCACCCCTCCACTTT
TRBJ2-2 | NA | NA | TRBV7-2 | CASRASGELFF | TGTGCCAGCAGGGCCTCCGGGGAGCTGTTTTTT
TRBJ1-1 | NA | NA | TRBV20-1 | CSAQSAEGLNTEAFF | TGCAGTGCCCAGAGTGCTGAGGGGCTGAACACTGAAGCTTTCTTT
TRBJ2-1 | TRBD2 | NA | TRBV23-1 | CASSGRGGVNYNEQFF | TGCGCCAGCAGTGGACGGGGGGGCGTCAACTACAATGAGCAGTTCTTC
TRBJ2-7 | TRBD2 | NA | TRBV10-3 | CAISERSSGSREQYF | TGTGCCATCAGTGAGCGATCTAGCGGGAGCAGGGAGCAGTACTTC
TRBJ1-2 | TRBD1 | NA | TRBV20-1 | CSAREWDSNYGYTF | TGCAGTGCTAGAGAATGGGACAGTAACTATGGCTACACCTTC
TRBJ2-3 | TRBD2 | NA | TRBV28 | CASSFGGSGTDTQYF | TGTGCCAGCAGTTTCGGCGGGAGTGGGACAGATACGCAGTATTTT
TRBJ2-7 | NA | NA | TRBV2 | CASKRFAYEQYF | TGTGCCAGCAAGAGGTTCGCCTACGAGCAGTACTTC
TRBJ2-2 | TRBD2 | many | TRBV16 | CASSQSISGVAGELFF | TGTGCCAGCAGCCAATCGATTAGCGGGGTCGCCGGGGAGCTGTTTTTT
TRBJ2-7 | TRBD1 | NA | TRBV29-1 | CSVEGQNYEQYF | TGCAGCGTAGAGGGACAGAACTACGAGCAGTACTTC
TRBJ1-2 | NA | NA | TRBV29-1 | CSVMGQHGYTF | TGCAGCGTTATGGGGCAGCATGGCTACACCTTC
TRBJ2-7 | NA | NA | TRBV7-9 | CASSTRGGPRYEQYF | TGTGCCAGCAGTACCAGGGGGGGCCCTCGTTACGAGCAGTACTTC
TRBJ2-1 | TRBD2 | NA | TRBV4-2 | CASSQDLTSGGANEQFF | TGTGCCAGCAGCCAAGATCTAACTAGCGGGGGGGCCAATGAGCAGTTCTTC
TRBJ2-3 | NA | NA | TRBV7-6 | CASSLTKLDTQYF | TGTGCCAGCAGCCTGACGAAACTCGATACGCAGTATTTT
TRBJ1-3 | NA | few | TRBV6-1 | CASSPGTGLAGNTIYF | TGTGCCAGCAGTCCTGGTACAGGGTTGGCTGGAAACACCATATATTTT